The 28 T cell receptor beta chains below come from one sample, sequenced in a study of shared clonotypes between healthy human individuals. Only in-frame clones appear in the TCRdb table, and some are missing; sequencing was by immunoSEQ multiplex PCR. The repertoire holds about a million clones, with around 75% as singletons. Input material: memory CD4+ T cells sorted from blood. As for subset: CD45RA-negative fraction. The receptors derive from a man aged 18 to 35 in good health.

This chain joins TRBV7-2 and TRBJ2-7, with D maybe TRBD2 (5 bases). The germline CDR1 and CDR2 sequences are SGHTA and FQGNSA. The length of the CDR3 is 12 residues. The germline V and J ends were trimmed by 5 bases and 7 bases, with 12 bases remaining between them. The CDR3 loop reads CASSRAGGEQYF. The CDR3, as DNA: TGTGCCAGCAGCCGTGCAGGAGGAGAGCAGTACTTC.

The chain employs TRBV4-1 and TRBJ1-6; no clear D. Trimming cost V 1 base and J 0 bases, with 10 bases left between them. Germline lookup yields CDR1 MGHRA and CDR2 YSYEKL. This CDR3 comprises 17 residues. CDR3 protein: CASSQGPVSSYNSPLHF. The CDR3 DNA is TGCGCCAGCAGCCAAGGGCCAGTTAGCTCCTATAATTCACCCCTCCACTTT.

Only one count was recorded for this clone. The J gene is TRBJ1-6, the V gene TRBV5-1; 10 bases are shared with TRBD1. Unmatched junction bases numbered 7, after V lost 0 bases and J lost 10 bases. CDR3 size: 16 residues. Germline V gene data show CDR1 as SGHRS and CDR2 as YFSETQ. This chain's CDR3 is CASSLEGTGASSPLHF. In DNA form, the CDR3 reads TGCGCCAGCAGCTTGGAAGGGACAGGGGCGAGCTCACCCCTCCACTTT. The full variable domain, in which reference TRBV5-1 and TRBJ1-6 provide the parts outside the CDR3, is KAGVTQTPRYLIKTRGQQVTLSCSPISGHRSVSWYQQTPGQGLQFLFEYFSETQRNKGNFPGRFSGRQFSNSRSEMNVSTLELGDSALYLCASSLEGTGASSPLHFGNGTRLTVT.

The chain combines TRBV5-6 with TRBJ2-7, with 8 bases matching TRBD2. Germline V gene sequence: CDR1 SGHDT, CDR2 YYEEEE. This CDR3 spans 16 amino acids. V gave up 4 bases and J gave up 3 bases; unmatched junction bases: 12. CDR3 sequence (DNA): TGTGCCAGCAGCCCCATGATTAGCGGGACTGGCTACGAGCAGTACTTC. It is translated as CASSPMISGTGYEQYF.

This chain joins TRBV30 and TRBJ2-3; TRBD1 agrees at 11 bases. With V trimmed by 8 bases and J by 1 base, 5 bases remained unmatched. This CDR3 contains 14 residues. The germline gives CDR1 GTSNPN, CDR2 SVGIG (reference sequence). CDR3 residues: CARRDRGGTDTQYF. DNA of the CDR3: TGTGCCCGTCGGGACAGGGGGGGCACAGATACGCAGTATTTT.

This clone was found a few times. This rearrangement joins TRBV11-1 to TRBJ2-2; the D gene is possibly TRBD1 (5 bases). The CDR3 consists of 14 residues. V was pared by 5 bases and J by 5 bases, with 12 bases between. CDR1 is SGHAT, CDR2 FQDESV, per germline (reference sequence). Here the CDR3 DNA reads TGTGCCAGCAGCCTCCAGGGTCGGACCGGGGAGCTGTTTTTT. Translated, it gives CASSLQGRTGELFF.

In regard to this clone: In the same sample, other DNA sequences code for this CDR3. This rearrangement joins TRBV7-2 to TRBJ1-2; the D gene is possibly TRBD1 (5 bases). The germline CDR1 and CDR2 sequences are SGHTA and FQGNSA. This CDR3 comprises 13 residues. V dropped 5 bases and J dropped 1 base, with 8 bases sitting between them. The DNA of the CDR3 is TGTGCCAGCAGCCCAGACAGTAACTATGGCTACACCTTC. This encodes CASSPDSNYGYTF. The full variable domain, rest sourced from reference TRBV7-2 and TRBJ1-2, is GAGVSQSPSNKVTEKGKDVELRCDPISGHTALYWYRQSLGQGLEFLIYFQGNSAPDKSGLPSDRFSAERTGGSVSTLTIQRTQQEDSAVYLCASSPDSNYGYTFGSGTRLTVV.

This chain joins TRBV6-5 and TRBJ2-6, with D possibly matching TRBD2 (5 bases). This CDR3 spans 16 amino acids. V was trimmed by 1 base and J by 3 bases, leaving 10 bases between them. Germline V gene data show CDR1 as MNHEY and CDR2 as SVGAGI. The CDR3 reads CASSYLFRDGANVLTF. CDR3 sequence (DNA): TGTGCCAGCAGTTACTTGTTCCGGGATGGGGCCAACGTCCTGACTTTC.

The chain links TRBV27 to TRBJ1-1, with 8 bases identical to TRBD1. Germline CDR1 reads MNHEY; CDR2 reads SMNVEV (reference sequence). The CDR3 length is 14 residues. V trimming: 6 bases; J trimming: 5 bases; junction bases outside the gene matches: 8. The DNA of the CDR3 is TGTGCCAGCAGCACCTACAGGGACAGGACTGAAGCTTTCTTT. It codes for CASSTYRDRTEAFF.

This clone appeared once. The genes are TRBV5-6 and TRBJ2-7; TRBD2 might be the D (6 bases). The CDR3 runs to 14 residues. Germline V lookup: CDR1 SGHDT, CDR2 YYEEEE. The V end lost 2 bases, the J end lost 1 base, and 10 bases lay between the germline ends. CDR3 in DNA: TGTGCCAGCAGCTTCAATAGCGGATCCTACGAGCAGTACTTC. It is translated as CASSFNSGSYEQYF.

The genes are TRBV19 and TRBJ1-1, with 7 bases lining up with TRBD1. There are 16 residues in the CDR3. Trimming at V came to 4 bases and at J to 1 base, leaving 9 bases not matched to a gene. The germline gives CDR1 LNHDA, CDR2 SQIVND (reference sequence). Written as DNA, the CDR3 is TGTGCCAGTAGTAAAATCACAGGGGCTTGGAACACTGAAGCTTTCTTT. Protein sequence: CASSKITGAWNTEAFF.

The V call is TRBV5-1, the J call TRBJ2-1, with D perhaps matching TRBD1 (6 bases). CDR1 is SGHRS, CDR2 YFSETQ, per germline. V was clipped by 7 bases and J by 0 bases, with 8 bases between them. This CDR3 spans 13 amino acids. The CDR3: CASGQSSYNEQFF. As DNA, the CDR3 is TGCGCCAGCGGACAGAGCTCCTACAATGAGCAGTTCTTC.

This clone was detected only once. The chain carries TRBV4-3 and TRBJ2-3; 9 bases match TRBD1. V trimming: 2 bases; J trimming: 6 bases; junction bases outside the gene matches: 9. Per the germline V gene, CDR1 is LGHNA and CDR2 is YSLEER. The CDR3 loop spans 16 amino acids. The CDR3 bases are TGCGCCAGCAGCCAATTATCCGGGACAGGGACGGATACGCAGTATTTT. Translated: CASSQLSGTGTDTQYF.

The chain links TRBV6-5 to TRBJ1-2, with no clear D. This CDR3 has 11 amino acids. V was clipped by 7 bases and J by 8 bases, with 11 bases between them. Per the germline V gene, CDR1 is MNHEY and CDR2 is SVGAGI. The CDR3 region has the DNA TGTGCCAGCACCGACGGGGTCGGCTACACCTTC. Amino acid sequence: CASTDGVGYTF.

The chain couples TRBV28 to TRBJ2-6; D is tentatively TRBD1 or TRBD2 (5 bases each). Trimming left V 6 bases short and J 0 bases short, with 12 bases between. The CDR3 is made up of 16 amino acids. Germline CDR1 MDHEN, CDR2 SYDVKM. For the CDR3, the DNA is TGTGCCAGCAGGGTCACGGGGACCTCTGGGGCCAACGTCCTGACTTTC. Residues: CASRVTGTSGANVLTF.

In its sample, this clone was seen once. In DNA form, the CDR3 reads TGTGCCAGCTCCCGGTCCACAGGGGACGAGCAGTACTTC. It is translated as CASSRSTGDEQYF. The gene calls are TRBV6-1 and TRBJ2-7; TRBD1 matches at 7 bases. This CDR3 contains 13 residues. Per germline, CDR1 MNHNS and CDR2 SASEGT. The junction had 9 bases not matched to a gene; V was cut back by 8 bases and J by 5 bases.

Turning to this clone: Other DNA sequences in this specimen translate into the identical CDR3. The chain couples TRBV18 to TRBJ2-3; 7 nucleotides line up with TRBD2. The J segment lost 1 base and the V segment lost 3 bases, leaving 1 base of the junction unmatched. Germline V gene data show CDR1 as KGHSH and CDR2 as LQKENI. The CDR3 extends over 14 amino acids. The CDR3, as DNA: TGTGCCAGCTCACCCCGGGGGGGCACAGATACGCAGTATTTT. Translated: CASSPRGGTDTQYF.

To note about this clone: One junction end disagrees with the germline gene, perhaps due to a read error. V is TRBV7-7 and J is TRBJ2-3; D ambiguous. In germline, CDR1 is SSHAT, CDR2 FNYEAQ (reference sequence). This CDR3 has 13 residues. Here the CDR3 reads CASSRGHTDTQYF. The DNA of the CDR3 is TGTGCTAGCAGCCGCGGCCACACAGATACGCAGTATTTT.

The chain combines TRBV6-5 with TRBJ2-7; tentative D call: TRBD1 (6 bases). Germline V gives CDR1 MNHEY, CDR2 SVGAGI. This CDR3 comprises 15 residues. The ends were cut back, 5 bases at V and 6 bases at J, with 20 bases in the middle. The CDR3 DNA is TGTGCCAGCAGTCTGGGGCAGGGGTTCACCGGCGAGCAGTACTTC. It encodes CASSLGQGFTGEQYF.

This clone has only one observation. The V call is TRBV19, the J call TRBJ1-5, with D perhaps TRBD1 (6 bases). This CDR3 contains 16 residues. The V gene lost 4 bases and the J gene lost 4 bases, with 17 bases spanning the gap. CDR1 is LNHDA and CDR2 is SQIVND in the germline V gene (reference sequence). The DNA for the CDR3 is TGTGCCAGTAGTAGAAGCACAGGGCTCTTGAATCAGCCCCAGCATTTT. Translation gives CASSRSTGLLNQPQHF.

The V and J genes are TRBV4-1 and TRBJ1-4, with D tentatively TRBD1 (5 bases). The ends were cut back, 10 bases at V and 8 bases at J, with 14 bases in the middle. Germline CDR1 and CDR2: MGHRA and YSYEKL. The CDR3 totals 12 residues. The CDR3 region has the DNA TGCGCCACCCGTCTACGGGGGGAAAAACTGTTTTTT. The encoded protein is CATRLRGEKLFF.

In regard to this clone: At one boundary the junction diverges from the germline segment, which might be a read error. The V call is TRBV6-1, the J call TRBJ2-1; no clear D. Germline values: CDR1 MNHNS, CDR2 SASEGT. This CDR3 is built from 15 residues. Here the CDR3 reads CASNEVSAAHRGQFF. In DNA form, the CDR3 reads TGTGCCAGCAATGAAGTATCGGCTGCCCACAGAGGGCAGTTCTTC.

This clone was counted once. The chain joins TRBV6-1 to TRBJ2-5; D is unresolved. Trimming took 7 bases from V and 4 from J, leaving 10 bases between them. This CDR3 contains 12 residues. The germline V gene has CDR1 MNHNS and CDR2 SASEGT. The CDR3 spells CASKRLGETQYF. As DNA, the CDR3 is TGTGCCAGCAAAAGGTTGGGAGAGACCCAGTACTTC.

V and J are TRBV30 and TRBJ1-2, with 8 bases fitting TRBD1. V lost 3 bases to trimming and J lost 2 bases; unmatched junction nucleotides: 5. Germline V gives CDR1 GTSNPN, CDR2 SVGIG (reference sequence). The CDR3 length is 14 residues. This CDR3 is CAWRSTGVNYGYTF. Here the CDR3 DNA reads TGTGCCTGGAGATCGACAGGGGTGAACTATGGCTACACCTTC.

This chain joins TRBV28 and TRBJ2-7; weak D call: TRBD1 (5 bases). Germline CDR1 is MDHEN and CDR2 is SYDVKM. This CDR3 spans 15 amino acids. The V end was cut by 2 bases, the J end by 4 bases, with 15 bases between. CDR3 DNA: TGTGCCAGCAGTTTAGGCCAGGGCCTCGGGTACGAGCAGTACTTC. It encodes CASSLGQGLGYEQYF.

The J gene is TRBJ2-7, the V gene TRBV5-4; 10 bases are a match to TRBD2. Trimming cost V 4 bases and J 2 bases; bases outside gene matches: 9. The CDR3 contains 16 residues. Germline CDR1 reads SGHNT; CDR2 reads YYREEE (reference sequence). CDR3 in amino acids: CASSEAGTSATYEQYF. The CDR3 DNA sequence: TGTGCCAGCAGCGAAGCAGGGACTAGCGCAACCTACGAGCAGTACTTC.

As regards this clone: The likely explanation is a read error, given a far larger clone one base away. The V call is TRBV28, the J call TRBJ1-1; D gene unclear. This CDR3 has 14 residues. Trimming left V 4 bases short and J 2 bases short, with 11 bases between. The germline V gene has CDR1 MDHEN and CDR2 SYDVKM. CDR3 in amino acids: CASSYRVSNTEAFF. The DNA for the CDR3 is TGTGCCAGCAGTTATAGGGTGAGCAACACTGAAGCTTTCTTT.

This clone was counted a few times. The chain has TRBV10-1 and TRBJ2-7, with 10 bases that match TRBD1. In germline, CDR1 is WNHNN, CDR2 SYGVQD (reference sequence). The CDR3 extends over 15 amino acids. The ends lost 0 bases at V and 6 bases at J; junction bases unmatched: 5. The DNA of the CDR3 is TGCGCCAGCAGTGAGTCGGGGACAGGGGTCTCCGAGCAGTACTTC. Its protein product is CASSESGTGVSEQYF.